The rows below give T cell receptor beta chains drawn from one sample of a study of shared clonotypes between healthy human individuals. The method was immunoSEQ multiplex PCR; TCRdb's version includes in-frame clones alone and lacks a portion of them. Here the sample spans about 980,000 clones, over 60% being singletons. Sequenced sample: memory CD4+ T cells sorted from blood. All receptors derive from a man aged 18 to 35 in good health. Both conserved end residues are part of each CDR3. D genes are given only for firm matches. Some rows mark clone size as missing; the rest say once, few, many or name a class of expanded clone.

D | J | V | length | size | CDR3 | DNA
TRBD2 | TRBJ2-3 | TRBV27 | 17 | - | CASSLYGRAAPTDTQYF | TGTGCCAGCAGTTTATACGGGAGGGCCGCACCCACAGATACGCAGTATTTT
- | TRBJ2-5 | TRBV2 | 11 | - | CASEKGETQYF | TGTGCCAGTGAAAAGGGAGAGACCCAGTACTTC
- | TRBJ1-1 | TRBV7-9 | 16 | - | CASSRGGIATGTEAFF | TGTGCCAGCAGCCGCGGGGGGATCGCGACGGGAACTGAAGCTTTCTTT
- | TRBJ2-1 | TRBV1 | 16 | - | CTSSQDRRVPYNEQFF | TGCACCAGCAGCCAAGATAGACGGGTACCCTACAATGAGCAGTTCTTC
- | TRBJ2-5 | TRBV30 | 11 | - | CAWKAGETQYF | TGTGCCTGGAAGGCCGGGGAGACCCAGTACTTC
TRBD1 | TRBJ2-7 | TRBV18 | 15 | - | CASSPGQGSAYEQYF | TGTGCCAGCTCACCAGGACAGGGGAGCGCCTACGAGCAGTACTTC
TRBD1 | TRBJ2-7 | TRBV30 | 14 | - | CAWAEGQGPYEQYF | TGTGCCTGGGCTGAGGGACAGGGGCCCTACGAGCAGTACTTC
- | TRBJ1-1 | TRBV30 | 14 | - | CAWSLGLGNTEAFF | TGTGCCTGGAGTCTCGGCCTCGGGAACACTGAAGCTTTCTTT
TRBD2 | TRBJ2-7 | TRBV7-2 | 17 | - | CASSLGIAGGSGQGQYF | TGTGCCAGCAGCTTAGGAATAGCGGGAGGGAGTGGGCAGGGGCAGTACTTC
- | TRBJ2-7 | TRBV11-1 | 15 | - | CASSFDLWSSYEQYF | TGTGCCAGCAGCTTTGATCTCTGGTCCTCCTACGAGCAGTACTTC
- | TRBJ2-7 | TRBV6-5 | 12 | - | CASSLDGHEQYF | TGTGCCAGCAGCCTAGACGGTCACGAGCAGTACTTC
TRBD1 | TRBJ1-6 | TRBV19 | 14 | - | CASGGQGVHSPLHF | TGTGCCAGTGGGGGACAGGGTGTTCATTCACCCCTCCACTTT
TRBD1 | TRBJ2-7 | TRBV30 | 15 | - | CAWDYRTGKSGEQYF | TGTGCCTGGGATTATCGGACAGGGAAGAGCGGCGAGCAGTACTTC
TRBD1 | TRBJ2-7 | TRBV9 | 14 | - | CASSAGQGAGEQYF | TGTGCCAGCAGCGCGGGACAGGGGGCTGGCGAGCAGTACTTC
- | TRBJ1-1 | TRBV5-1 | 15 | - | CASSLWGVVNTEAFF | TGCGCCAGCAGCTTGTGGGGGGTTGTGAACACTGAAGCTTTCTTT
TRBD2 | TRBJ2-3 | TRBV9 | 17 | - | CASSVAGAGAGTDTQYF | TGTGCCAGCAGCGTAGCTGGAGCGGGAGCTGGCACAGATACGCAGTATTTT
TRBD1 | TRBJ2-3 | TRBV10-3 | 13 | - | CATGQGGTDTQYF | TGTGCCACCGGACAGGGAGGCACAGATACGCAGTATTTT
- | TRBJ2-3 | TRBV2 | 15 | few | CASSLATNTQGTQYF | TGTGCCAGCAGCCTCGCTACTAATACCCAAGGCACGCAGTATTTT
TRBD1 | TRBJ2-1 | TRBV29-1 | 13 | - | CSAGQGGVVEQFF | TGCAGCGCTGGACAGGGGGGTGTCGTTGAGCAGTTCTTC
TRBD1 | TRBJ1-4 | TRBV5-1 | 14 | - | CASFAGQGAEKLFF | TGCGCCAGCTTCGCCGGACAGGGGGCAGAAAAACTGTTTTTT
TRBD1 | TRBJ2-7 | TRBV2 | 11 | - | CASRADRGQYF | TGTGCCAGCAGGGCAGACAGGGGGCAGTACTTC
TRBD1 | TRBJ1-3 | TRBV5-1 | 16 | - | CASSRDSPSSGNTIYF | TGCGCCAGCAGCAGGGACAGTCCCTCCTCTGGAAACACCATATATTTT
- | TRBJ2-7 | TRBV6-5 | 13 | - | CASAVGAWYEQYF | TGTGCCTCTGCGGTCGGGGCTTGGTACGAGCAGTACTTC
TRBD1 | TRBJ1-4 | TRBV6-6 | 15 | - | CASSRDSRYNEKLFF | TGTGCCAGCAGCCGGGACAGCCGATATAATGAAAAACTGTTTTTT
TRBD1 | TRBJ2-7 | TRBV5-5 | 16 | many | CASSLVGDSRYYEQYF | TGTGCCAGCAGCTTGGTTGGGGACAGCCGTTACTACGAGCAGTACTTC
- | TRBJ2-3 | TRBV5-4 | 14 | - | CASSLDRYTDTQYF | TGTGCCAGCAGCTTGGACAGATACACAGATACGCAGTATTTT
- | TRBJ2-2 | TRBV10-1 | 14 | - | CASSPTQNTGELFF | TGCGCCAGCAGCCCGACGCAGAACACCGGGGAGCTGTTTTTT
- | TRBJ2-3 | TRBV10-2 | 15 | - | CASSGRGGPTDTQYF | TGCGCCAGCAGTGGGAGGGGGGGACCCACAGATACGCAGTATTTT
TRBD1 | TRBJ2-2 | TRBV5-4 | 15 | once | CASSLTGANTGELFF | TGTGCCAGCAGCCTAACAGGGGCGAACACCGGGGAGCTGTTTTTT
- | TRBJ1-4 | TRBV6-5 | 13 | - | CASRFQGSEKLFF | TGTGCCAGCAGATTCCAGGGGAGCGAAAAACTGTTTTTT
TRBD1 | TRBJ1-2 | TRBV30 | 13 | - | CAWMDRGRPGYTF | TGTGCCTGGATGGACAGGGGCCGTCCAGGCTACACCTTC
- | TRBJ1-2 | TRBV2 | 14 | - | CASSGRGANYGYTF | TGTGCCAGCAGTGGCCGGGGGGCTAACTATGGCTACACCTTC
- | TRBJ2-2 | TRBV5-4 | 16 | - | CASGRLGQKKTGELFF | TGTGCCAGCGGCCGACTAGGACAAAAAAAAACCGGGGAGCTGTTTTTT
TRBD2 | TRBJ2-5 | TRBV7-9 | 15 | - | CASSLSAGGQETQYF | TGTGCCAGCAGCTTAAGCGCGGGAGGGCAAGAGACCCAGTACTTC
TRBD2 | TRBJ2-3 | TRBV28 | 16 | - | CASSLGLAGGTDTQYF | TGTGCCAGCAGTTTAGGACTAGCGGGAGGCACAGATACGCAGTATTTT
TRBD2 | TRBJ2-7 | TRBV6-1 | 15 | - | CASSEAVAGAHEQYF | TGTGCCAGCAGTGAAGCTGTAGCGGGAGCTCACGAGCAGTACTTC
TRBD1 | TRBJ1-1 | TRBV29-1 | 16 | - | CSVEENRGPVNTEAFF | TGCAGCGTTGAAGAGAACAGGGGGCCTGTGAACACTGAAGCTTTCTTT
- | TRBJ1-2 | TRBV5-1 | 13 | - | CASSKEENYGYTF | TGCGCCAGCAGTAAGGAAGAGAACTATGGCTACACCTTC
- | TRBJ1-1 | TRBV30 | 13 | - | CAWKLHLGSEAFF | TGTGCCTGGAAACTACATTTAGGATCTGAAGCTTTCTTT
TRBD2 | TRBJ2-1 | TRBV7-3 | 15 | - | CASSLGTSGGNEQFF | TGTGCCAGCAGCCTCGGGACTAGCGGGGGGAATGAGCAGTTCTTC
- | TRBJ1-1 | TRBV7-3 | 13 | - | CASSLQANTEAFF | TGTGCCAGCAGCTTGCAGGCGAACACTGAAGCTTTCTTT
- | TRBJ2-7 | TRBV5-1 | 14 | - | CASIAVPPSYEQYF | TGCGCCAGCATAGCGGTCCCACCCTCCTACGAGCAGTACTTC
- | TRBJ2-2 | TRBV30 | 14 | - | CAWHRGLNTGELFF | TGTGCCTGGCACAGGGGACTAAACACCGGGGAGCTGTTTTTT
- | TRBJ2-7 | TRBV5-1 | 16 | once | CASSLWLGEVSYEQYF | TGCGCCAGCAGCCTCTGGCTCGGGGAGGTGTCCTACGAGCAGTACTTC
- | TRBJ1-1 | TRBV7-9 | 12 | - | CASSFPGTEAFF | TGTGCCAGCAGCTTCCCCGGCACTGAAGCTTTCTTT
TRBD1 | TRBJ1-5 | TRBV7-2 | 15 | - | CASSLHRGGDQPQHF | TGTGCCAGCAGCCTTCACAGGGGTGGGGATCAGCCCCAGCATTTT